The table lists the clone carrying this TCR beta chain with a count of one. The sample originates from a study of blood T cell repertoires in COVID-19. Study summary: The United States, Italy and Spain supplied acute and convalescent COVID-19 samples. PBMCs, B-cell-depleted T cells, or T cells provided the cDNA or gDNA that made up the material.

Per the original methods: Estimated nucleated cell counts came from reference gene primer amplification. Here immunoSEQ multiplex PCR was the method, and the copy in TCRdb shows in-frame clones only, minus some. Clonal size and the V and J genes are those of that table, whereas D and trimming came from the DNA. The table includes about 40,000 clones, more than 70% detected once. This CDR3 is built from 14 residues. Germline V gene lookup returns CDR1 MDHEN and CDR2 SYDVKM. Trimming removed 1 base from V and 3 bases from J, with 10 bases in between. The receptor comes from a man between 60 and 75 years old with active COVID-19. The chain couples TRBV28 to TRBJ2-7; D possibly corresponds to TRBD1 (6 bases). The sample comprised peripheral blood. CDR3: CASSLLAGVYEQYF. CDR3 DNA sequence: TGTGCCAGCAGTTTATTGGCAGGGGTCTACGAGCAGTACTTC.